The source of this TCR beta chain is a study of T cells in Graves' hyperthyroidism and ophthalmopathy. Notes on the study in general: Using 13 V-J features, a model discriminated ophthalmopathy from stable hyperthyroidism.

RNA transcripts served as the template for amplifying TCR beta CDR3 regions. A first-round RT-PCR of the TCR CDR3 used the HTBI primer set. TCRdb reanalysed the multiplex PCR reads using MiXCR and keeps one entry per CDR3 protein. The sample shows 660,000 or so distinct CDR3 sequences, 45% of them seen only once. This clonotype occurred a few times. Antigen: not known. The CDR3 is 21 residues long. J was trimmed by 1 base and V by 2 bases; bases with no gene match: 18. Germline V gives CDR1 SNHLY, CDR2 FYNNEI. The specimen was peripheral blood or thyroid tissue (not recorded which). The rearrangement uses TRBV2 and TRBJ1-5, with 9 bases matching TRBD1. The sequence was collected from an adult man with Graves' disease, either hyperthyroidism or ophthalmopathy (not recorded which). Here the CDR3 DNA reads TGTGCCAGCAGTGAATCTTCGACAGGGGGAAGGCATAAGGGGAGCAATCAGCCCCAGCATTTT. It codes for CASSESSTGGRHKGSNQPQHF. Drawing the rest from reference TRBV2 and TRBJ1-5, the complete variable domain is EPEVTQTPSHQVTQMGQEVILRCVPISNHLYFYWYRQILGQKVEFLVSFYNNEISEKSEIFDDQFSVERPDGSNFTLKIRSTKLEDSAMYFCASSESSTGGRHKGSNQPQHFGDGTRLSIL.